This T cell receptor beta chain derives from a study of cytomegalovirus exposure and HLA in healthy donors (dated by TCRdb to 2016 to 2017). Regarding the study in general: According to a later analysis, one platform produced both the roughly 120 validation repertoires and the roughly 650 repertoires of the first cohort. The aim of the study was to test whether cataloging public T cell receptors could identify signatures of past pathogen exposure. A separate validation cohort of over a hundred different subjects was used in addition to the roughly 700-subject first cohort. To predict cytomegalovirus infection status, the study brought together high-throughput TCR immunosequencing, statistical association of individual TCRs with disease status, and machine learning. What the authors observed across the whole study: The authors suggested that the approach could potentially be generalized to other disease states and immunological phenotypes. While some public TCRs were present in many individuals, most TCR sequences turned up only very rarely across donors. The study gave a list of roughly 150 TCR beta chains associated with cytomegalovirus. In both the original and validation cohorts, the classifier was reported to diagnose cytomegalovirus status with high specificity and sensitivity. The validation cohort had no HLA typing available for a later analysis, so co-occurrence within that cohort was assessed over all 120 or so repertoires. In vitro tests confirmed that three of the cytomegalovirus-associated TCR beta chains recognize cytomegalovirus antigens. Subsequent analysis determined that TCRs grouped into clusters in the first cohort also showed a tendency toward co-occurrence across the 120 validation repertoires, and 85% to 95% of cluster scores exceeded 0.

Separate from the approximately 670-subject first cohort, the validation cohort of around 130 subjects was the group to which the donors belonged. The CDR1 and CDR2 encoded by the germline V gene are MNHEY and SVGAGI. The CDR3 numbers 14 residues from cysteine through phenylalanine. The CDR3 DNA has 42 bases and is translated from base 1. A distance of 8 bases separates the germline ends of V and J, which lose 5 bases and 0 bases respectively. Preparation of the library involved the immunoSEQ multiplex PCR assay. The authors processed their data as follows. A statistical classification framework was built for diagnosing cytomegalovirus status from the catalog of TCR beta chain sequences. As stored in TCRdb, this immuneACCESS dataset retains in-frame rearrangements with V and J assigned. A fraction of the clones does not appear; measured against another copy, unresolved V genes explain less than half of the discrepancy, and the remainder lacks a known reason. That table furnishes V, J and clone size, whereas the DNA furnished D and trimming. Here the sample has under 300,000 clones; 90% occur a single time. The ten largest clonotypes hold 0.37% of the sample.

Concerning this clone: Its binding antigen is unknown. Per-base quality was not reported, and no clone a single base away is much larger than it.

The receptor was derived from a woman in her late teens or twenties in good health and CMV-seronegative. The source material was PBMCs. The sequence is built from TRBV6-5 and TRBJ1-5, and TRBD1 may be the D gene, going by 6 matching bases. This receptor carries the CDR3 CASSAGDSNQPQHF. The nucleotides are TGTGCCAGCAGTGCAGGGGATAGCAATCAGCCCCAGCATTTT.